This T cell receptor (beta chain) was retrieved from a study of blood T cell repertoires in COVID-19. Enrollees, about 18 to 89 years old, lived in approximately 24 US areas. Trimming removed 0 bases from V and 4 bases from J, with 12 bases in between. The V gene's germline CDR1 is MRHNA and CDR2 SNTAGT. The CDR3 sequence is 15 residues long. In the authors' methods: Quantification of nucleated cells was approximated via reference gene primer amplification. The protocol was immunoSEQ multiplex PCR, while the TCRdb copy is restricted to in-frame clones and leaves out a portion. Clonal size and the V and J genes are those of that table, whereas D and trimming came from the DNA. The sample has roughly 260,000 clones; approximately 83% are singletons.

The chain combines TRBV6-4 with TRBJ1-2, with D possibly matching TRBD1 (5 bases). Sequencing was performed on PBMCs or T cells enriched from blood (not recorded which). The source is a woman between 50 and 59 years old who had recovered from COVID-19. The CDR3 bases are TGTGCCAGCAGTGACTCGAGGGGAGGCGGCTATGGCTACACCTTC. Residues: CASSDSRGGGYGYTF.